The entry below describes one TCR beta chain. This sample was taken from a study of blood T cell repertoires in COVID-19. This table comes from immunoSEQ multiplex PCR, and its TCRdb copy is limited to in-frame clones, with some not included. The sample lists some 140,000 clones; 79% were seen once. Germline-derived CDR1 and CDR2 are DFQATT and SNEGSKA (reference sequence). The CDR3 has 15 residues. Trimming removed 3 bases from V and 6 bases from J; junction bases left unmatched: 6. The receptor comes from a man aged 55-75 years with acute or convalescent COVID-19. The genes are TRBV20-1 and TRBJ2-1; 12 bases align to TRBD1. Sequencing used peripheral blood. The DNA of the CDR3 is TGCAGTGCTAGTCAGGGACAGGGGGCGTTCAATGAGCAGTTCTTC. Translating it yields CSASQGQGAFNEQFF.